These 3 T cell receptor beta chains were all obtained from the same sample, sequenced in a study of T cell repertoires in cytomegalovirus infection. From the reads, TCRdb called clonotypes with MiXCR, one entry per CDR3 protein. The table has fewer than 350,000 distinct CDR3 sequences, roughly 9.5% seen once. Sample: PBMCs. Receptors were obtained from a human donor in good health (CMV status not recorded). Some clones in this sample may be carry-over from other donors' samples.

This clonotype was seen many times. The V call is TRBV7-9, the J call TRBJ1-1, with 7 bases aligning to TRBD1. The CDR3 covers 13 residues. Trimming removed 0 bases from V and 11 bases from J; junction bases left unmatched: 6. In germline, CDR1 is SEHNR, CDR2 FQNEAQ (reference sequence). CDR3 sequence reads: CASSLAGQGGAFF. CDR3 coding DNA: TGTGCCAGCAGCTTAGCGGGGCAGGGGGGCGCTTTCTTT.

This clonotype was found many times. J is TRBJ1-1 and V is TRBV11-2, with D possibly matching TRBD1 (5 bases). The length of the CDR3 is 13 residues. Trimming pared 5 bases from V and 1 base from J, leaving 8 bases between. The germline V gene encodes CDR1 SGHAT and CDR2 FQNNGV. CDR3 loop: CASSMGENTEAFF. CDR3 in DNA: TGTGCCAGCAGCATGGGGGAGAACACTGAAGCTTTCTTT.

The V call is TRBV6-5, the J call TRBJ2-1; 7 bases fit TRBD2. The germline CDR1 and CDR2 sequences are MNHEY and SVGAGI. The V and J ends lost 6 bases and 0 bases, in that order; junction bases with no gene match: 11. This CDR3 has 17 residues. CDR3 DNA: TGTGCCAGCAGCCGGGGGTCAGGCGGGAGCTCCTACAATGAGCAGTTCTTC. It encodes CASSRGSGGSSYNEQFF.